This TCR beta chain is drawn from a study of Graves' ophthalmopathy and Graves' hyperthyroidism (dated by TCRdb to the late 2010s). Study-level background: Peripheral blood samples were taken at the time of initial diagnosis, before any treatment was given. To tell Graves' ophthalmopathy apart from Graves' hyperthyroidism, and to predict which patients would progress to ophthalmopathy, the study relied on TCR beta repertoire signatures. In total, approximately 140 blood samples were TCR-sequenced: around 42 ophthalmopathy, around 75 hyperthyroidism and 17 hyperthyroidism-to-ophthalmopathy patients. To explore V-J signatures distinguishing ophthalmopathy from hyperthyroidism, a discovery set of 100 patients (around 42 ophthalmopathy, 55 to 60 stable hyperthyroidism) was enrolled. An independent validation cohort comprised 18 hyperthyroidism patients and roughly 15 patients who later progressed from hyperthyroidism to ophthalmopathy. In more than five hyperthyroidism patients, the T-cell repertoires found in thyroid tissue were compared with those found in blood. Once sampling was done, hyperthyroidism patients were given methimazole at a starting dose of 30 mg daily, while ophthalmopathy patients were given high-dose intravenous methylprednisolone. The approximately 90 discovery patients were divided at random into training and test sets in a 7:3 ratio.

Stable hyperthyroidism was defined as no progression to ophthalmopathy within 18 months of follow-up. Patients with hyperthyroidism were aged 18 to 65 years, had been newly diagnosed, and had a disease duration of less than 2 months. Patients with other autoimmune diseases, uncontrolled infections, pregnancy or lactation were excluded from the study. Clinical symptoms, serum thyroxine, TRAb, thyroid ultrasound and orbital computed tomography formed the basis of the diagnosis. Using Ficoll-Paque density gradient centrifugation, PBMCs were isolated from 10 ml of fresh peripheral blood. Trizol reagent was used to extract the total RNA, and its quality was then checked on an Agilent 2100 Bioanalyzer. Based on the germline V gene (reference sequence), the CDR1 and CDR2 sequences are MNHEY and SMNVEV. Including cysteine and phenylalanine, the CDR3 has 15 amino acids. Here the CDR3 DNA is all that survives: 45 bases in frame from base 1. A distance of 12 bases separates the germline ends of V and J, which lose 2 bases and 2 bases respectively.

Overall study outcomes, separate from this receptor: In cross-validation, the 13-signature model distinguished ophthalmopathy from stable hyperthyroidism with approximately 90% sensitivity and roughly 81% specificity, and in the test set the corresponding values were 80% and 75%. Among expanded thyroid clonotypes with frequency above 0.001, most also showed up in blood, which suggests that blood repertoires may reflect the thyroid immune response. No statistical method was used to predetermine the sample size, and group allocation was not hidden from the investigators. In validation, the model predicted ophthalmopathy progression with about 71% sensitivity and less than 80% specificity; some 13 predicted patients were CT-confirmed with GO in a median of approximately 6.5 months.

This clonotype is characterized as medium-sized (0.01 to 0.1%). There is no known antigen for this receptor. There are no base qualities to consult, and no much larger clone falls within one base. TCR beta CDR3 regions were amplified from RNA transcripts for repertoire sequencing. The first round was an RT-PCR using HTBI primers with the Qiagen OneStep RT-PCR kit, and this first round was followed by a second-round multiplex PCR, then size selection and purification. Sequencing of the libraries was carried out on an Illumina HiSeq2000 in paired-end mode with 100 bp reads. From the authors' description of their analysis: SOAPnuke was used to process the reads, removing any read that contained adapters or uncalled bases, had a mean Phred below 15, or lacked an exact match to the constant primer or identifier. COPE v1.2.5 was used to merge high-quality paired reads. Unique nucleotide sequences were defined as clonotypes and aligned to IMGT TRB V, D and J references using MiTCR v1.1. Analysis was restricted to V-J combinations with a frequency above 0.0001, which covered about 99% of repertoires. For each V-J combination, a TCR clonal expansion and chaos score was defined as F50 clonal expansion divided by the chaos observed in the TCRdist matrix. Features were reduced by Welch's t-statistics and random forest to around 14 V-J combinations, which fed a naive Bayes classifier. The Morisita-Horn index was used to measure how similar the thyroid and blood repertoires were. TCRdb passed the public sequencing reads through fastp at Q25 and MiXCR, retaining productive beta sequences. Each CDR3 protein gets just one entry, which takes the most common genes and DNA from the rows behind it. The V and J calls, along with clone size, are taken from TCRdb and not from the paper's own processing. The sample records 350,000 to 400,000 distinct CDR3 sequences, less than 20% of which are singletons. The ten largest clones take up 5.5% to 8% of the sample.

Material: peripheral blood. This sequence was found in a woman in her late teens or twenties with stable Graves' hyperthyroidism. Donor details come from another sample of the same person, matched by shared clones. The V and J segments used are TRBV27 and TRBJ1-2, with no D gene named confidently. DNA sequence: TGTGCCAGCAGTTTAGGTCCAGGCTCGAACTATGGCTACACCTTC. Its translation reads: CASSLGPGSNYGYTF.